Each of the 7 T cell receptor beta chains below was sequenced from the same sample in a study of cytomegalovirus exposure and HLA in healthy donors. The PCR contained 60 Vbeta and 13 Jbeta primers. Generated by immunoSEQ multiplex PCR, the TCRdb table keeps only in-frame clones and is missing some. The sample holds approximately 220,000 clones, 75% to 90% seen once. Sample: PBMCs. These receptors all stem from a boy between 2 and 15 years old in good health and CMV-seronegative.

The chain joins TRBV11-1 to TRBJ1-1, with 7 bases lining up with TRBD1. V shed 5 bases and J 2 bases; nucleotides not matched to a gene: 8. Germline CDR1 reads SGHAT; CDR2 reads FQDESV (reference sequence). The CDR3 contains 15 residues. In nucleotides, the CDR3 is TGTGCCAGCAGCCCGGGACAGATCACAAACACTGAAGCTTTCTTT. This sequence encodes CASSPGQITNTEAFF.

The V and J genes are TRBV9 and TRBJ1-2; 9 bases fit TRBD1. The trim removed 3 bases at V and 8 bases at J, leaving 8 bases unmatched. The CDR3 is 14 residues long. Germline CDR1 and CDR2: SGDLS and YYNGEE. DNA of the CDR3: TGTGCCAGCAGCGAGGGACAGGGCTTGGCCGGCTACACCTTC. Encoded protein: CASSEGQGLAGYTF.

This clone was observed once. The chain uses TRBV14 and TRBJ2-7, with TRBD2 identical over 13 bases. The J segment lost 3 bases and the V segment lost 2 bases, leaving 4 bases of the junction unmatched. The CDR3 sequence is 16 residues long. The germline V gene has CDR1 SGHDN and CDR2 FVKESK. CDR3 DNA: TGTGCCAGCAGCCAACACGGACTAGCGGGAGACTACGAGCAGTACTTC. Translation gives CASSQHGLAGDYEQYF.

The chain couples TRBV28 to TRBJ2-4, with a tentative D call TRBD1 (6 bases). The germline gives CDR1 MDHEN, CDR2 SYDVKM. Deletions cut 1 base from V and 9 bases from J, with 19 bases between. The CDR3 spans 16 residues. In nucleotides, the CDR3 is TGTGCCAGCAGTTTATATGGGACAAATCTCCGACGCATTCAGTACTTC. Residues: CASSLYGTNLRRIQYF.

This rearrangement joins TRBV7-2 to TRBJ2-1; 11 bases line up with TRBD2. V lost 8 bases, J lost 2 bases, and 5 bases stayed unmatched. There are 15 residues in the CDR3. Germline lookup yields CDR1 SGHTA and CDR2 FQGNSA. The CDR3 sequence: CASGLSGGAYNEQFF. For the CDR3, the DNA is TGTGCCAGCGGCCTTAGCGGGGGGGCCTACAATGAGCAGTTCTTC.

The chain couples TRBV7-8 to TRBJ2-6; D uncertain. V shed 5 bases and J shed 0 bases, with 8 bases lying between them. Germline V gene lookup returns CDR1 SGHVS and CDR2 FQNEAQ. CDR3 length: 15 residues. CDR3 sequence: CASSAGGSGANVLTF. The CDR3 region has the DNA TGTGCCAGCAGCGCCGGTGGCTCTGGGGCCAACGTCCTGACTTTC.

This chain links TRBV30 with TRBJ2-1, with unresolved D. This CDR3 spans 13 amino acids. The ends were cut back, 0 bases at V and 4 bases at J, with 7 bases in the middle. The germline CDR1 and CDR2 sequences are GTSNPN and SVGIG (reference sequence). CDR3 DNA sequence: TGTGCCTGGAGTGTCCCAAATTACAATGAGCAGTTCTTC. It encodes CAWSVPNYNEQFF.